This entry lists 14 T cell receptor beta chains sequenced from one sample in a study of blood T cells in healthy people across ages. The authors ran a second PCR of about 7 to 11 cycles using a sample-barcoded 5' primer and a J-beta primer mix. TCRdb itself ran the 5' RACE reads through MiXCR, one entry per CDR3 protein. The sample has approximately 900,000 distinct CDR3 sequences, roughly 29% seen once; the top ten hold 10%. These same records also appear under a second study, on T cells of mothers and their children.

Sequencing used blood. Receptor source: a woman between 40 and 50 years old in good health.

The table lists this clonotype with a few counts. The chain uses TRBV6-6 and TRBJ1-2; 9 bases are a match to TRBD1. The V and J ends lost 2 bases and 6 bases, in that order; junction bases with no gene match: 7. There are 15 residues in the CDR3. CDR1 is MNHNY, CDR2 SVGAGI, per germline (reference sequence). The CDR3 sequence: CASSYPGQGGNGYTF. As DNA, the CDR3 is TGTGCCAGCAGTTACCCGGGACAGGGCGGGAATGGCTACACCTTC.

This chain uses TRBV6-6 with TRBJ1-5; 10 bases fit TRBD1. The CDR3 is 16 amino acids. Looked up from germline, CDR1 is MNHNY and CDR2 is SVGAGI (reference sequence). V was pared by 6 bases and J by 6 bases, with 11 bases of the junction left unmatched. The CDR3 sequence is CASRTSGDRGGQPQHF. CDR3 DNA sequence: TGTGCCAGCAGGACCTCCGGGGACAGGGGAGGTCAGCCCCAGCATTTT.

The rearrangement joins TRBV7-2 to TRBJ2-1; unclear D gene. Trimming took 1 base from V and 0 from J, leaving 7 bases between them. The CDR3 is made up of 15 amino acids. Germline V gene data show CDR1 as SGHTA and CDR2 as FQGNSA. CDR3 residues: CASSLGIPSYNEQFF. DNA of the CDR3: TGTGCCAGCAGCTTAGGGATCCCCTCCTACAATGAGCAGTTCTTC.

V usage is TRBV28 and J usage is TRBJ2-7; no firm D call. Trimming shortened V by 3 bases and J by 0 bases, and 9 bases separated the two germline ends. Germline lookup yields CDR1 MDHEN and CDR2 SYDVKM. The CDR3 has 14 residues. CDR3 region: CASSFGRRSYEQYF. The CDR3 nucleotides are TGTGCCAGCAGTTTCGGTAGGCGCTCCTACGAGCAGTACTTC.

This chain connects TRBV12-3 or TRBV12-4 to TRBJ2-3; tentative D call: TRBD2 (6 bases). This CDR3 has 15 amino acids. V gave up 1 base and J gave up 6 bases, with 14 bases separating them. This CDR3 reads CASSLVRGSSDTQYF. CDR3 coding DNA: TGTGCCAGCAGTTTAGTGCGGGGTAGTAGTGATACGCAGTATTTT.

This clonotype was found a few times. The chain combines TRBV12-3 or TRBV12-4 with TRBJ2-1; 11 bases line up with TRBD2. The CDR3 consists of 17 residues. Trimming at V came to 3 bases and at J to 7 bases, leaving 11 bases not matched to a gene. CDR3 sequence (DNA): TGTGCCAGCAGTTTTCGTGGTAGCGGGGGGGCTTGGAATGAGCAGTTCTTC. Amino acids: CASSFRGSGGAWNEQFF.

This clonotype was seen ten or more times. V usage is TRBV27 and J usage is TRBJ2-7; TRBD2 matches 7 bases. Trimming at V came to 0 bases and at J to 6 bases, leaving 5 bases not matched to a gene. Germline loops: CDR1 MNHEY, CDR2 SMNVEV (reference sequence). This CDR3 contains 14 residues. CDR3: CASSLSGRGREQYF. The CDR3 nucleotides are TGTGCCAGCAGTTTATCGGGGAGGGGTCGCGAGCAGTACTTC.

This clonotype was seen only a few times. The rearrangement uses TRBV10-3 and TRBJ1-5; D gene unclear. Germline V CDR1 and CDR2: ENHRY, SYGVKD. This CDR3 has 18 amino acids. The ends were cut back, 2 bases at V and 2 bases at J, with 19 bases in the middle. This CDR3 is CAISELPSTGKGNQPQHF. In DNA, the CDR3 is TGTGCCATCAGTGAGCTGCCCTCGACGGGGAAGGGCAATCAGCCCCAGCATTTT.

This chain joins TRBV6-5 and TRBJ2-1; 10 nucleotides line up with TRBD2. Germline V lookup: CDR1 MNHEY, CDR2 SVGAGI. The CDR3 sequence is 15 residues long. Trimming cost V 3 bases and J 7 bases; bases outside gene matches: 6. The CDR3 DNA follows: TGTGCCAGCAGTTATGAGGGACTAGCGAAAAATGAGCAGTTCTTC. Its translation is CASSYEGLAKNEQFF.

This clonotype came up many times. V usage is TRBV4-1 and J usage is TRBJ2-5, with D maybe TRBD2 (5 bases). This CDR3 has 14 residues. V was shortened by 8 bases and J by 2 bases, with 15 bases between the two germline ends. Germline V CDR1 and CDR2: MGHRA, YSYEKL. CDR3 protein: CASEPRTGQETQYF. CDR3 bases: TGCGCCAGCGAACCAAGAACGGGGCAAGAGACCCAGTACTTC.

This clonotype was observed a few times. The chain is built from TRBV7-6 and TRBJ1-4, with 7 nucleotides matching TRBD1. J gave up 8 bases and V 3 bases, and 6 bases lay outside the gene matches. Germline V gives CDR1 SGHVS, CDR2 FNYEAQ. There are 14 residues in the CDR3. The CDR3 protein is CASSFDRASEKLFF. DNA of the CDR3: TGTGCCAGCAGCTTTGACAGGGCTTCGGAAAAACTGTTTTTT.

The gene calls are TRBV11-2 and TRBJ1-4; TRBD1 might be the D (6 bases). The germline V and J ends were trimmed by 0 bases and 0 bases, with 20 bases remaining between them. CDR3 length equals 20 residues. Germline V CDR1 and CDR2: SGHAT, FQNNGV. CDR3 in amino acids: CASSLDLGGPSLSTNEKLFF. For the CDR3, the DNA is TGTGCCAGCAGCTTAGATCTAGGGGGGCCCTCACTCTCAACTAATGAAAAACTGTTTTTT.

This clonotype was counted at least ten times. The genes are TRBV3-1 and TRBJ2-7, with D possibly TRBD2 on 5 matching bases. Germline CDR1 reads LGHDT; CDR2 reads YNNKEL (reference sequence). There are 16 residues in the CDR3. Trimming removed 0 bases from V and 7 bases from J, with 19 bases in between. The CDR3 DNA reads TGTGCCAGCAGCCAAGATCTGCGCAGCCTACCGGGGGAGCAGTACTTC. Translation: CASSQDLRSLPGEQYF.

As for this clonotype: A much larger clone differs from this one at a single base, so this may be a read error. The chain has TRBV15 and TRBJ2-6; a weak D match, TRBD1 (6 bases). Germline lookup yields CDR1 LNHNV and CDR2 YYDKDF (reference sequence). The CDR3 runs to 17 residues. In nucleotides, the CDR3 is TGTGCCACCAGCAGGGGGGAAACAGGGACCGGGGCCAACGTCCGGACTTTC. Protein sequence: CATSRGETGTGANVRTF.